These 32 T cell receptor beta chains share one sample of origin, sequenced in a study of cytomegalovirus exposure and HLA in healthy donors. Researchers ran the PCR with 60 Vbeta and 13 Jbeta primers. Data came from immunoSEQ multiplex PCR; TCRdb stores just in-frame clones and leaves some out. The table shows about 200,000 clones, with about 86% occurring only once. Sequencing was carried out using PBMCs. All receptors come from a woman under 40 in good health and CMV-seronegative.

This chain connects TRBV19 to TRBJ2-1; the match to TRBD1 covers 7 bases. CDR1 is LNHDA, CDR2 SQIVND, per germline (reference sequence). With V trimmed by 5 bases and J by 6 bases, 7 bases remained unmatched. CDR3 length equals 14 residues. The DNA for the CDR3 is TGTGCCAGTAGTCCGGGACAGAAGGCCAATGAGCAGTTCTTC. The encoded protein is CASSPGQKANEQFF.

This clone was seen just once. V and J are TRBV7-3 and TRBJ2-3, with 8 bases lining up with TRBD2. With 4 bases clipped from V and 0 bases from J, the junction kept 0 bases outside the gene matches. Germline V CDR1 and CDR2: SGHTA, FQGTGA. The CDR3 totals 14 residues. CDR3 region: CASSSSGSTDTQYF. The CDR3 nucleotides read TGTGCCAGCAGCTCTAGCGGGAGCACAGATACGCAGTATTTT.

This clone was seen just once. The rearrangement joins TRBV5-1 to TRBJ2-5, with 8 positions matching TRBD1. The J call may be in error: the DNA end matches TRBJ2-7 better. CDR1 is SGHRS, CDR2 YFSETQ, per germline. The CDR3 totals 15 residues. The CDR3 sequence is CASSAVTGGNYEQYF. The CDR3, as DNA: TGCGCCAGCAGCGCCGTAACAGGGGGAAACTACGAGCAGTACTTC.

This sequence joins TRBV5-1 and TRBJ2-1; tentatively, D is TRBD1 (6 bases). This CDR3 region has 15 residues. Trimming removed 4 bases from V and 8 bases from J, with 19 bases in between. Germline CDR1 reads SGHRS; CDR2 reads YFSETQ. CDR3: CASSDGAAGVDEQFF. CDR3 DNA: TGCGCCAGCAGCGATGGAGCGGCAGGGGTTGATGAGCAGTTCTTC.

The CDR3 reads CASSLAGGHGYTF. DNA for the CDR3: TGCGCCAGCAGCTTGGCGGGAGGACATGGCTACACCTTC. J is TRBJ1-2 and V is TRBV5-1; D uncertain. Trimming took 0 bases from V and 6 from J, leaving 9 bases between them. The CDR3 extends over 13 amino acids. Germline lookup yields CDR1 SGHRS and CDR2 YFSETQ.

J is TRBJ2-7 and V is TRBV6-4; 7 positions match TRBD2. The V gene end was trimmed by 5 bases and the J gene end by 4 bases; junction bases not matched to a gene: 8. Germline loops: CDR1 MRHNA, CDR2 SNTAGT. The CDR3 totals 14 residues. The CDR3 protein is CASSRPSGAYEQYF. CDR3 bases: TGTGCCAGCAGTAGGCCTAGCGGCGCATACGAGCAGTACTTC.

The chain has TRBV2 and TRBJ2-7, with 8 bases that match TRBD1. CDR3 length equals 15 residues. Germline V gives CDR1 SNHLY, CDR2 FYNNEI. V lost 6 bases to trimming and J lost 6 bases; unmatched junction nucleotides: 13. As DNA, the CDR3 is TGTGCCAGCAGCCTACTCCAGGGGGCGCGCGGCGAGCAGTACTTC. It encodes CASSLLQGARGEQYF.

For the CDR3, the DNA is TGTGCCAGCAGCTTCGGACAGGGCGATACGCAGTATTTT. Amino acids: CASSFGQGDTQYF. The V call is TRBV11-2, the J call TRBJ2-3, with TRBD1 matching 8 bases. The CDR3 loop spans 13 amino acids. The trim removed 3 bases at V and 6 bases at J, leaving 2 bases unmatched. Germline-derived CDR1 and CDR2 are SGHAT and FQNNGV. Looking up the rest from reference TRBV11-2 and TRBJ2-3 gives the full variable domain: EAGVAQSPRYKIIEKRQSVAFWCNPISGHATLYWYQQILGQGPKLLIQFQNNGVVDDSQLPKDRFSAERLKGVDSTLKIQPAKLEDSAVYLCASSFGQGDTQYFGPGTRLTVL.

This rearrangement joins TRBV7-2 to TRBJ1-1; 8 positions agree with TRBD1. The junction had 13 bases not matched to a gene; V was cut back by 5 bases and J by 11 bases. Germline V gives CDR1 SGHTA, CDR2 FQGNSA. CDR3 length: 14 residues. The CDR3 sequence is CASSRKGQVLGAFF. The CDR3 coding sequence is TGTGCCAGCAGCCGAAAGGGACAGGTCCTGGGGGCTTTCTTT.

This chain joins TRBV5-1 and TRBJ2-5; 8 positions agree with TRBD2. The J call may be faulty, since TRBJ2-7 better matches the DNA end. Per the germline V gene, CDR1 is SGHRS and CDR2 is YFSETQ. This CDR3 spans 15 amino acids. The CDR3 region is CASSLVGGRSYEQYF. CDR3 DNA: TGCGCCAGCAGCTTGGTAGGCGGGAGGTCCTACGAGCAGTACTTC.

A remark on this clone: One junction end disagrees with the germline gene, perhaps due to a read error. Within the sample, other DNA sequences also encode this same CDR3. V is TRBV27 and J is TRBJ1-5; the match to TRBD1 covers 9 bases. Germline-derived CDR1 and CDR2 are MNHEY and SMNVEV (reference sequence). The CDR3 is 15 residues long. For the CDR3, the DNA is TGCGCCAGCAGCTGGTCGGGACAGGGTCATCAGCCCCAGCATTTT. Its protein product is CASSWSGQGHQPQHF.

DNA for the CDR3: TGTGCCAGCAGCCCTACAGGGGCCCATAGCAATCAGCCCCAGCATTTT. Translated, it gives CASSPTGAHSNQPQHF. The chain links TRBV28 to TRBJ1-5; 7 positions agree with TRBD1. The junction had 8 bases not matched to a gene; V was cut back by 6 bases and J by 0 bases. From germline, CDR1 is MDHEN and CDR2 SYDVKM. The CDR3 length is 16 residues.

The rearrangement joins TRBV6-1 to TRBJ2-1, with 12 positions matching TRBD2. Germline lookup yields CDR1 MNHNS and CDR2 SASEGT. This CDR3 has 18 amino acids. V dropped 2 bases and J dropped 9; count of bases not matched to a gene: 14. CDR3 nucleotides: TGTGCCAGCAGTGAAAGGCTAGCGGGAGGGCCCGGTCAAAGTGAGCAGTTCTTC. Translated: CASSERLAGGPGQSEQFF.

J is TRBJ1-1 and V is TRBV2; 9 bases match TRBD1. Per germline, CDR1 SNHLY and CDR2 FYNNEI. This CDR3 has 16 amino acids. V lost 6 bases, J lost 5 bases, and 13 bases stayed unmatched. The CDR3 bases are TGTGCCAGCAGCCTACAGGGGGCGCGAGATGGGACTGAAGCTTTCTTT. Its protein product is CASSLQGARDGTEAFF.

Here the CDR3 reads CASSPGTSSGSVYEQYF. CDR3 nucleotide sequence: TGTGCCAGTAGTCCCGGGACTAGCTCGGGATCCGTCTACGAGCAGTACTTC. The chain uses TRBV19 and TRBJ2-7, with 9 positions matching TRBD2. The CDR3 is 17 residues long. The junction had 14 bases not matched to a gene; V was cut back by 5 bases and J by 3 bases. The germline gives CDR1 LNHDA, CDR2 SQIVND (reference sequence).

This clone was detected many times. An end of the junction differs from the germline gene, which may be a read error. The chain carries TRBV6-1 and TRBJ1-4; D is perhaps TRBD1 (6 bases). Per germline, CDR1 MNHNS and CDR2 SASEGT. The CDR3 has 13 residues. The CDR3 reads CASSEGVNARGIF. DNA for the CDR3: TGTGCCAGCAGTGAAGGAGTTAACGCGAGGGGGATTTTT.

J is TRBJ2-1 and V is TRBV19, with D perhaps matching TRBD1 (5 bases). Trimming pared 4 bases from V and 1 base from J, leaving 14 bases between. The CDR3 sequence is 16 residues long. Germline values: CDR1 LNHDA, CDR2 SQIVND (reference sequence). CDR3: CASSTLAGLSYNEQFF. The CDR3 DNA follows: TGTGCCAGTAGTACCCTGGCAGGGCTTTCCTACAATGAGCAGTTCTTC. The entire variable domain, with the rest obtained from reference TRBV19 and TRBJ2-1, is as follows: DGGITQSPKYLFRKEGQNVTLSCEQNLNHDAMYWYRQDPGQGLRLIYYSQIVNDFQKGDIAEGYSVSREKKESFPLTVTSAQKNPTAFYLCASSTLAGLSYNEQFFGPGTRLTVL.

This clone was seen only a few times. The V gene is TRBV7-8, the J gene TRBJ2-5; TRBD1 might be the D (5 bases). The V gene lost 1 base and the J gene lost 7 bases, with 16 bases spanning the gap. CDR1 is SGHVS, CDR2 FQNEAQ, per germline. CDR3 length: 15 residues. The CDR3 loop reads CASSLVRTIDGTQYF. In DNA form, the CDR3 reads TGTGCCAGCAGCTTAGTACGGACAATAGATGGGACCCAGTACTTC.

This chain uses TRBV11-2 with TRBJ2-7; maybe TRBD1 (7 bases). CDR3 length: 16 residues. CDR1 and CDR2 (germline): SGHAT, FQNNGV. The V and J ends lost 7 bases and 3 bases respectively, with 22 bases between them. The CDR3 DNA reads as TGTGCCAGCACCCAGTTGTCCAGGGGGGTTATCTACGAGCAGTACTTC. Residues: CASTQLSRGVIYEQYF.

The J gene is TRBJ1-4, the V gene TRBV15, with D tentatively TRBD1 (5 bases). Germline V gene lookup returns CDR1 LNHNV and CDR2 YYDKDF (reference sequence). Trimming pared 0 bases from V and 8 bases from J, leaving 19 bases between. The CDR3 covers 17 residues. The CDR3, as DNA: TGTGCCACCAGCAGAGACCGAGAGTCCCTAAGGGGAGAAAAACTGTTTTTT. This translates into CATSRDRESLRGEKLFF.

Worth noting for this clone: The sample holds other DNA sequences that translate to the same CDR3. V is TRBV5-1 and J is TRBJ2-5, with TRBD1 matching over 8 bases. After removal of 0 bases from V and 2 bases from J, the junction contained 0 bases not matched to a gene. Germline CDR1 SGHRS, CDR2 YFSETQ. The CDR3 covers 14 residues. The CDR3 loop reads CASSLGQGQETQYF. CDR3 sequence (DNA): TGCGCCAGCAGCTTGGGACAGGGGCAAGAGACCCAGTACTTC.

The chain joins TRBV28 to TRBJ2-3; D may be TRBD2 (6 bases). The CDR3 sequence is 15 residues long. The germline CDR1 and CDR2 sequences are MDHEN and SYDVKM. V lost 5 bases to trimming and J lost 0 bases, with 12 bases between them. The CDR3 DNA is TGTGCCAGCAGTCGGGGGTCCATTAGCACAGATACGCAGTATTTT. It specifies CASSRGSISTDTQYF.

The chain links TRBV29-1 to TRBJ2-1, with 15 positions matching TRBD2. This CDR3 has 17 residues. Trimming took 8 bases from V and 0 from J; bases not matched to a gene: 8. Germline lookup yields CDR1 SQVTM and CDR2 ANQGSEA. The CDR3, as DNA: TGCAGCCCTGGGGGACTAGCGGGAGGTAGCTCCTACAATGAGCAGTTCTTC. This gives the protein CSPGGLAGGSSYNEQFF.

The V gene is TRBV18, the J gene TRBJ2-3; 16 nucleotides line up with TRBD2. The CDR3 is 17 amino acids. V was pared by 6 bases and J by 5 bases, with 8 bases of the junction left unmatched. Germline CDR1 KGHSH, CDR2 LQKENI. CDR3 sequence reads: CASSLGTSGGAVDTQYF. CDR3 DNA: TGTGCCAGCTCCCTCGGGACTAGCGGGGGGGCCGTAGATACGCAGTATTTT.

The chain has TRBV5-6 and TRBJ2-1, with 15 bases lining up with TRBD2. Per the germline V gene, CDR1 is SGHDT and CDR2 is YYEEEE. J lost 10 bases, V lost 4 bases, and 9 bases had no gene match. The CDR3 has 16 residues. The CDR3 sequence: CASSRRTSGGAREQFF. The CDR3 coding sequence is TGTGCCAGCAGCCGCCGGACTAGCGGGGGGGCACGAGAGCAGTTCTTC. Combining the CDR3 with reference TRBV5-6 and TRBJ2-1 gives the whole variable domain DAGVTQSPTHLIKTRGQQVTLRCSPKSGHDTVSWYQQALGQGPQFIFQYYEEEERQRGNFPDRFSGHQFPNYSSELNVNALLLGDSALYLCASSRRTSGGAREQFFGPGTRLTVL.

This chain uses TRBV27 with TRBJ2-3; TRBD1 matches at 8 bases. CDR1 and CDR2 (germline): MNHEY, SMNVEV (reference sequence). CDR3 length equals 15 residues. J gave up 6 bases and V 2 bases, and 7 bases lay outside the gene matches. Here the CDR3 DNA reads TGTGCCAGCAGTTTAGAGACAGGGGTTCCGGATACGCAGTATTTT. Protein: CASSLETGVPDTQYF.

The table lists this clone with a count of one. The V call is TRBV5-6, the J call TRBJ2-5; 9 positions agree with TRBD1. The CDR3 consists of 15 residues. Trimming at V came to 4 bases and at J to 5 bases, leaving 9 bases not matched to a gene. The germline gives CDR1 SGHDT, CDR2 YYEEEE. For the CDR3, the DNA is TGTGCCAGCAGCCCCTGGGACAGGGTGGAGGAGACCCAGTACTTC. Translated: CASSPWDRVEETQYF. The full variable domain, its missing parts supplied by reference TRBV5-6 and TRBJ2-5, is DAGVTQSPTHLIKTRGQQVTLRCSPKSGHDTVSWYQQALGQGPQFIFQYYEEEERQRGNFPDRFSGHQFPNYSSELNVNALLLGDSALYLCASSPWDRVEETQYFGPGTRLLVL.

The chain employs TRBV14 and TRBJ2-2; the D is unclear. Germline CDR1 SGHDN, CDR2 FVKESK. The length of the CDR3 is 17 residues. Trimming pared 0 bases from V and 0 bases from J, leaving 11 bases between. This CDR3 is CASSQDLDSPNTGELFF. Here the CDR3 DNA reads TGTGCCAGCAGCCAAGATCTTGATAGTCCGAACACCGGGGAGCTGTTTTTT.

The sample holds a few counts of this clone. The CDR3 here is CASSLRDSRYNEQFF. CDR3 in DNA: TGCGCCAGCAGCTTAAGAGATAGCCGGTACAATGAGCAGTTCTTC. The rearrangement uses TRBV5-1 and TRBJ2-1, with no clear D. Germline CDR1 SGHRS, CDR2 YFSETQ. The CDR3 is made up of 15 amino acids. V was cut by 2 bases and J by 4 bases, with 13 bases left in between.

The chain's CDR3 is CASRPTGKEQFF. In DNA, the CDR3 is TGTGCCAGCAGACCGACAGGGAAAGAGCAGTTCTTC. The chain employs TRBV28 and TRBJ2-1, with 7 positions matching TRBD1. With 6 bases clipped from V and 10 bases from J, the junction kept 6 bases outside the gene matches. CDR1 is MDHEN, CDR2 SYDVKM, per germline. The CDR3 consists of 12 residues.

The gene calls are TRBV11-2 and TRBJ1-6; no firm D call. Germline V gene data show CDR1 as SGHAT and CDR2 as FQNNGV. Trimming removed 6 bases at V and 0 bases at J, with 9 bases between. The CDR3 contains 15 residues. CDR3 sequence reads: CASSLMSSYNSPLHF. The CDR3 DNA is TGTGCCAGCAGTTTGATGAGCTCCTATAATTCACCCCTCCACTTT. Full variable domain (outside the CDR3, taken from reference TRBV11-2 and TRBJ1-6): EAGVAQSPRYKIIEKRQSVAFWCNPISGHATLYWYQQILGQGPKLLIQFQNNGVVDDSQLPKDRFSAERLKGVDSTLKIQPAKLEDSAVYLCASSLMSSYNSPLHFGNGTRLTVT.

J is TRBJ2-5 and V is TRBV5-1, with a possible D match to TRBD2 (7 bases). Germline-derived CDR1 and CDR2 are SGHRS and YFSETQ. The ends were cut back, 6 bases at V and 5 bases at J, with 14 bases in the middle. This CDR3 spans 13 amino acids. In DNA, the CDR3 is TGCGCCAGCAAAAGGGGGGGCCCGGAGACCCAGTACTTC. Its translation: CASKRGGPETQYF. Together with reference TRBV5-1 and TRBJ2-5, the CDR3 gives the full variable domain: KAGVTQTPRYLIKTRGQQVTLSCSPISGHRSVSWYQQTPGQGLQFLFEYFSETQRNKGNFPGRFSGRQFSNSRSEMNVSTLELGDSALYLCASKRGGPETQYFGPGTRLLVL.